This T cell receptor (beta chain) is from a study of tumor-infiltrating lymphocytes in primary liver carcinoma. The template, about 540 ng total RNA, yielded TCR beta cDNA made with a constant-region primer. Employing slightly modified ARM-PCR, three nested multiplex PCR rounds were run, and these gave rise to the TCR beta libraries. Amplification in the first two PCR rounds was performed using TRBV1-TRBV30 forward primers and a C-beta reverse primer for approximately 10 cycles each. TCRdb re-called the multiplex PCR reads through MiXCR, storing one row per CDR3 protein. The data show roughly 80,000 distinct CDR3 sequences, 65% to 75% seen once. The CDR3 runs to 14 residues. CDR1 is MDHEN, CDR2 SYDVKM, per germline. It was from 20-30 mg of unsorted bulk tissue that RNA and DNA were co-extracted. As to this clonotype: A much larger clonotype is one base distant, so this may be a read error.

The rearrangement uses TRBV28 and TRBJ2-3; 8 bases match TRBD1. The TCR sequence derives from an older woman with primary liver carcinoma and hepatitis B virus infection. The sequenced sample was liver tumor tissue from sampling region 4. Subset indicated: tumor region T4, right-lateral pole. Here the CDR3 reads CANSLNRGADTQYF. The CDR3 nucleotides read TGTGCCAACAGTTTAAACAGGGGGGCAGATACGCAGTATTTT. Using reference TRBV28 and TRBJ2-3 for the parts outside the CDR3, the full variable domain is DVKVTQSSRYLVKRTGEKVFLECVQDMDHENMFWYRQDPGLGLRLIYFSYDVKMKEKGDIPEGYSVSREKKERFSLILESASTNQTSMYLCANSLNRGADTQYFGPGTRLTVL.